This TCR beta chain emerged from a study of blood T cell repertoires in COVID-19. Study information: From T cells, B-cell-depleted T cells, or PBMCs came the material, which was cDNA or gDNA.

The CDR3 runs to 15 residues. Germline-derived CDR1 and CDR2 are MDHEN and SYDVKM. V lost 1 base and J lost 2, with 12 bases in between. The Seattle site enrolled patients during active infection and followed them longitudinally. Only in-frame clones appear in the TCRdb table, and some are missing; sequencing was by immunoSEQ multiplex PCR. In the table there are approximately 33,000 clones, roughly 86% of which are singletons. The sequenced sample consisted of peripheral blood. The receptor was derived from a man in his sixties with COVID-19, enrolled during active disease. The chain joins TRBV28 to TRBJ2-7; D is possibly TRBD1 (6 bases). In nucleotides, the CDR3 is TGTGCCAGCAGTTTATTTCGGACAGCAACCTACGAGCAGTACTTC. Amino acids: CASSLFRTATYEQYF.